The sample holds many counts of the clone carrying this T cell receptor beta chain. Its antigen is unknown. These data originate in a study of CD8+CD57+ T cells in acquired aplastic anemia. Study details: Sorted CD4+ and CD8+ cell DNA averaged about 3.5 ug. Healthy donors yielded roughly 11 million CD4+ cell reads on average.

Genomic DNA constituted the template upon which TCR beta VDJ and CDR3 profiling was performed. TCRdb ran MiXCR on the reads and lists one entry per CDR3 protein. The table records more than 150,000 distinct CDR3 sequences, less than 55% of them present only once. General study results and limits: Researchers report that about 29 CD8+ CDR3 sequences appeared in both patients and controls. Levels of CD8+ Simpson's diversity were not significantly distinct in patients versus controls.

Trimming stripped 4 bases from V and 1 base from J, with 17 bases between. The CDR3 has 16 amino acids. Germline lookup yields CDR1 SGHRS and CDR2 YFSETQ. This clonotype was obtained from a human donor in good health. Sequenced input: sorted CD4+, CD8+, or CD8+CD57+ T cells (not recorded which) from PBMCs. The chain is built from TRBV5-1 and TRBJ2-5; D is perhaps TRBD2 (7 bases). CDR3: CASSAAGGGGQETQYF. The CDR3 coding sequence is TGCGCCAGCAGCGCGGCCGGCGGGGGCGGCCAAGAGACCCAGTACTTC.